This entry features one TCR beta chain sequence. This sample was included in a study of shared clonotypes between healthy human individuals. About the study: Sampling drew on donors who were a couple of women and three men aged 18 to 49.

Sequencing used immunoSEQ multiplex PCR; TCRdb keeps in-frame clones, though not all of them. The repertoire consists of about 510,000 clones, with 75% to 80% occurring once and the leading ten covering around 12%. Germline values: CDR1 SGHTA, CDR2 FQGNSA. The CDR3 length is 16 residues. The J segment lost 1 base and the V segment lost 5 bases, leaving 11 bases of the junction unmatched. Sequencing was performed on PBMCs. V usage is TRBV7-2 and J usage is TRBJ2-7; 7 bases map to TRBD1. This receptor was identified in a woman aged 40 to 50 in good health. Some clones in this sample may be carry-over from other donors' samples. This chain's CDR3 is CASSPHRGSTSYEQYF. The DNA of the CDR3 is TGTGCCAGCAGCCCCCACAGGGGTTCCACTTCCTACGAGCAGTACTTC.